Given below is one TCR beta chain in context. What it binds is not known. The germline V gene has CDR1 SGHRS and CDR2 YFSETQ. CDR3 length equals 13 residues. The ends lost 5 bases at V and 1 base at J; junction bases unmatched: 2. These data belong to a study of OX40 agonist ivuxolimab in advanced cancers. Study observations and caveats: The CD4+ and CD8+ T cells in the blood had expanded clonally by week 6 at 0.1 to 3.0 mg/kg.

The data were produced by immunoSEQ multiplex PCR, yet TCRdb's version contains in-frame clones alone and is incomplete. The data show roughly 61,000 clones, with around nine tenths seen just once and 0.55% to 0.6% held by the top ten. The J gene is TRBJ1-1, the V gene TRBV5-1, with 7 bases identical to TRBD1. Here the sequenced sample was CD4+ or CD8+ T cells sorted from blood, taken in a trial of the OX40 agonist ivuxolimab. The receptor was derived from an adult with an advanced solid tumor such as melanoma, head and neck, liver or kidney cancer. The CDR3 DNA is TGCGCCAGCAGGTACAGGGGGAACACTGAAGCTTTCTTT. It encodes CASRYRGNTEAFF. The whole variable domain, filled in from reference TRBV5-1 and TRBJ1-1, reads KAGVTQTPRYLIKTRGQQVTLSCSPISGHRSVSWYQQTPGQGLQFLFEYFSETQRNKGNFPGRFSGRQFSNSRSEMNVSTLELGDSALYLCASRYRGNTEAFFGQGTRLTVV.